This passage covers 24 T cell receptor beta chains from one sample sequenced in a study of OX40 agonist ivuxolimab in advanced cancers. Here immunoSEQ multiplex PCR was the method, and the copy in TCRdb shows in-frame clones only, minus some. Seen here are about 150,000 clones, roughly 92% observed once, and the top ten hold under 0.4%. The specimen was CD4+ or CD8+ T cells sorted from blood, collected in a trial of the OX40 agonist ivuxolimab. These receptors were obtained from an adult with an advanced solid tumor such as melanoma, head and neck, liver or kidney cancer.

This chain links TRBV30 with TRBJ2-1; perhaps TRBD2 as D (7 bases). Germline V gene data show CDR1 as GTSNPN and CDR2 as SVGIG (reference sequence). CDR3 size: 12 residues. V gave up 2 bases and J gave up 11 bases, with 13 bases separating them. CDR3 region: CAWSRGGGKQFF. The CDR3 bases are TGTGCCTGGAGTAGGGGAGGGGGAAAGCAGTTCTTC.

The genes are TRBV15 and TRBJ2-3; 11 bases are a match to TRBD2. The CDR3 spans 18 residues. Looked up from germline, CDR1 is LNHNV and CDR2 is YYDKDF (reference sequence). The junction had 10 bases not matched to a gene; V was cut back by 0 bases and J by 5 bases. CDR3 region: CATSRDRGLGLAGDTQYF. The CDR3 region has the DNA TGTGCCACCAGCAGAGATCGAGGGTTAGGACTAGCGGGAGATACGCAGTATTTT.

This rearrangement joins TRBV19 to TRBJ1-3; weak D call: TRBD1 (5 bases). V lost 3 bases and J 0 bases, leaving 12 bases between the germline ends. The CDR3 is 16 residues long. Germline CDR1 and CDR2: LNHDA and SQIVND (reference sequence). CDR3 sequence: CASSIQPGSSGNTIYF. The CDR3, as DNA: TGTGCCAGTAGTATCCAACCAGGGTCCTCTGGAAACACCATATATTTT.

The chain carries TRBV5-1 and TRBJ1-4, with 8 nucleotides matching TRBD1. Looked up from germline, CDR1 is SGHRS and CDR2 is YFSETQ. CDR3 length: 14 amino acids. V lost 1 base to trimming and J lost 6 bases; unmatched junction nucleotides: 2. CDR3 protein: CASSLSQGDEKLFF. CDR3 in DNA: TGCGCCAGCAGCTTGTCACAGGGGGATGAAAAACTGTTTTTT. Variable domain in full (rest from reference TRBV5-1 and TRBJ1-4): KAGVTQTPRYLIKTRGQQVTLSCSPISGHRSVSWYQQTPGQGLQFLFEYFSETQRNKGNFPGRFSGRQFSNSRSEMNVSTLELGDSALYLCASSLSQGDEKLFFGSGTQLSVL.

The chain uses TRBV30 and TRBJ2-7, with 7 bases fitting TRBD1. CDR1 GTSNPN and CDR2 SVGIG come from the germline V gene (reference sequence). This CDR3 is 15 amino acids long. The V segment lost 2 bases and the J segment 2 bases; nucleotides outside the gene matches: 9. CDR3 residues: CAWSSTGALTYEQYF. The CDR3 DNA follows: TGTGCCTGGAGTTCTACAGGGGCTCTGACCTACGAGCAGTACTTC.

This chain connects TRBV7-9 to TRBJ2-4, with D perhaps TRBD1 or TRBD2 (6 bases each). The CDR3 is 15 residues long. CDR1 and CDR2 from the germline V gene are SEHNR and FQNEAQ (reference sequence). The ends were cut back, 5 bases at V and 4 bases at J, with 15 bases in the middle. The CDR3 nucleotides are TGTGCCAGCAGCGAATGGGCGGGGACAAAAAACATTCAGTACTTC. It codes for CASSEWAGTKNIQYF.

J is TRBJ1-4 and V is TRBV5-6; D is unresolved. CDR3 length: 14 residues. Germline V gene data show CDR1 as SGHDT and CDR2 as YYEEEE. The V end lost 2 bases, the J end lost 7 bases, and 12 bases lay between the germline ends. The CDR3 protein is CASSLRGVAEKLFF. The CDR3, as DNA: TGTGCCAGCAGCTTACGAGGAGTAGCTGAAAAACTGTTTTTT.

This chain uses TRBV18 with TRBJ2-1; D is uncertain. In germline, CDR1 is KGHSH, CDR2 LQKENI. Trimming shortened V by 1 base and J by 1 base, and 8 bases separated the two germline ends. CDR3 size: 15 residues. CDR3 in amino acids: CASSPLYSSYNEQFF. As DNA, the CDR3 is TGTGCCAGCTCACCACTTTATAGTTCCTACAATGAGCAGTTCTTC.

The CDR3 nucleotides are TGTGCCAGCAGTTCCGCCGGCCTCAACACCGGGGAGCTGTTTTTT. Encoded protein: CASSSAGLNTGELFF. The V and J genes are TRBV28 and TRBJ2-2; no clear D. CDR1 and CDR2 from the germline V gene are MDHEN and SYDVKM. V was clipped by 4 bases and J by 2 bases, with 11 bases between them. The CDR3 sequence is 15 residues long.

The V call is TRBV16, the J call TRBJ1-1; D is unclear. Germline values: CDR1 KGHSY, CDR2 FQNENV. CDR3 length: 18 amino acids. V lost 4 bases and J 3 bases, leaving 24 bases between the germline ends. CDR3 in DNA: TGTGCCAGCAGCCCGCCCATCTGGAGGGTCGGGTTCGACACTGAAGCTTTCTTT. This gives the protein CASSPPIWRVGFDTEAFF.

The rearrangement uses TRBV29-1 and TRBJ2-1; D not certain. Trimming took off 0 bases at V and 9 bases at J, with 6 bases between the two ends. Germline V gives CDR1 SQVTM, CDR2 ANQGSEA. This CDR3 has 11 amino acids. The CDR3 loop reads CSVEEFSEQFF. For the CDR3, the DNA is TGCAGCGTTGAAGAATTTAGTGAGCAGTTCTTC.

The chain couples TRBV28 to TRBJ2-7; D remains unclear. The V end lost 6 bases, the J end lost 4 bases, and 13 bases lay between the germline ends. This CDR3 is built from 13 residues. The V gene's germline CDR1 is MDHEN and CDR2 SYDVKM. CDR3 protein: CASRSYSPYEQYF. The CDR3 DNA follows: TGTGCCAGCAGATCTTACAGCCCTTACGAGCAGTACTTC.

The chain employs TRBV6-1 and TRBJ1-2; possible D gene TRBD1, 6 bases. This CDR3 contains 13 residues. Germline assignment: CDR1 MNHNS and CDR2 SASEGT. Trimming removed 3 bases at V and 4 bases at J, with 9 bases between. The CDR3 spells CASSDDRFYGYTF. The CDR3 nucleotides are TGTGCCAGCAGTGACGACAGGTTCTATGGCTACACCTTC.

The rearrangement links TRBV2 to TRBJ2-5; D is unclear. Germline V gene data show CDR1 as SNHLY and CDR2 as FYNNEI. Trimming took off 8 bases at V and 7 bases at J, with 11 bases between the two ends. The CDR3 runs to 11 residues. The CDR3 is CASRQAWTQYF. CDR3 bases: TGTGCCAGCCGTCAGGCCTGGACCCAGTACTTC.

The chain links TRBV28 to TRBJ2-1; 9 bases are shared with TRBD1. This CDR3 is 16 amino acids long. The germline V gene has CDR1 MDHEN and CDR2 SYDVKM. V trimming: 7 bases; J trimming: 5 bases; junction bases outside the gene matches: 12. The CDR3 DNA follows: TGTGCCAGCAACCCACTCCCGGGACAGGGAAACAATGAGCAGTTCTTC. Protein sequence: CASNPLPGQGNNEQFF. Full variable domain (missing parts from reference TRBV28 and TRBJ2-1): DVKVTQSSRYLVKRTGEKVFLECVQDMDHENMFWYRQDPGLGLRLIYFSYDVKMKEKGDIPEGYSVSREKKERFSLILESASTNQTSMYLCASNPLPGQGNNEQFFGPGTRLTVL.

This clone was detected only once. The chain recombines TRBV15 with TRBJ2-3, with a tentative D call TRBD2 (6 bases). This CDR3 region has 15 residues. Trimming removed 5 bases from V and 2 bases from J, with 14 bases in between. Germline values: CDR1 LNHNV, CDR2 YYDKDF (reference sequence). In DNA form, the CDR3 reads TGTGCCACCAGCTGGGACTCCGGGAACACAGATACGCAGTATTTT. Its protein product is CATSWDSGNTDTQYF. The whole variable domain, filled in from reference TRBV15 and TRBJ2-3, reads DAMVIQNPRYQVTQFGKPVTLSCSQTLNHNVMYWYQQKSSQAPKLLFHYYDKDFNNEADTPDNFQSRRPNTSFCFLDIRSPGLGDTAMYLCATSWDSGNTDTQYFGPGTRLTVL.

The chain links TRBV7-3 to TRBJ2-2, with no clear D. The CDR3 is 16 residues long. Germline values: CDR1 SGHTA, CDR2 FQGTGA. V lost 4 bases to trimming and J lost 1 base, with 13 bases between them. This CDR3 is CASSSYTGLNTGELFF. The CDR3 region has the DNA TGTGCCAGCAGCTCCTACACGGGTCTGAACACCGGGGAGCTGTTTTTT.

The chain recombines TRBV5-1 with TRBJ1-5; D uncertain. The germline gives CDR1 SGHRS, CDR2 YFSETQ. Trimming removed 4 bases from V and 4 bases from J, with 12 bases in between. The CDR3 is 14 residues long. The CDR3 loop is CASSPGGKNQPQHF. The CDR3 DNA follows: TGCGCCAGCAGCCCCGGCGGGAAAAATCAGCCCCAGCATTTT.

This chain connects TRBV19 to TRBJ2-7, with D possibly being TRBD1 or TRBD2 (5 bases each). The germline gives CDR1 LNHDA, CDR2 SQIVND (reference sequence). The CDR3 extends over 15 amino acids. Trimming shortened V by 2 bases and J by 5 bases, and 16 bases separated the two germline ends. CDR3 nucleotides: TGTGCCAGTAGTATAAGAAGGCAGGGAGTCCACGAGCAGTACTTC. This codes for CASSIRRQGVHEQYF.

The rearrangement uses TRBV5-4 and TRBJ2-5; 12 bases agree with TRBD2. Germline V lookup: CDR1 SGHNT, CDR2 YYREEE (reference sequence). The V segment lost 4 bases and the J segment 0 bases; nucleotides outside the gene matches: 1. The CDR3 consists of 15 residues. In DNA, the CDR3 is TGTGCCAGCAGCCTAGCGGGGGGGTACCAAGAGACCCAGTACTTC. Translating it yields CASSLAGGYQETQYF.

This rearrangement joins TRBV7-2 to TRBJ2-7, with 8 positions matching TRBD1. The CDR3 extends over 15 amino acids. Germline V CDR1 and CDR2: SGHTA, FQGNSA. V lost 4 bases, J lost 5 bases, and 10 bases stayed unmatched. The CDR3: CASSSQGASSNEQYF. In nucleotides, the CDR3 is TGTGCCAGCAGCTCCCAGGGGGCTAGTTCCAACGAGCAGTACTTC.

The chain recombines TRBV4-1 with TRBJ1-4; D is ambiguous. Germline assignment: CDR1 MGHRA and CDR2 YSYEKL. V was cut by 4 bases and J by 1 base, with 22 bases left in between. This CDR3 comprises 19 residues. The CDR3, as DNA: TGCGCCAGCAGCCCTACGATTTTTCGAGGGTGGGGAACTAATGAAAAACTGTTTTTT. Protein product: CASSPTIFRGWGTNEKLFF.

The rearrangement links TRBV19 to TRBJ1-5; D perhaps matches TRBD1 (5 bases). Germline values: CDR1 LNHDA, CDR2 SQIVND (reference sequence). The CDR3 has 15 amino acids. V was cut by 6 bases and J by 6 bases, with 18 bases left in between. The CDR3 sequence: CASRWAGLASQPQHF. The DNA for the CDR3 is TGTGCCAGTAGGTGGGCGGGGCTCGCTTCTCAGCCCCAGCATTTT.

The chain carries TRBV5-4 and TRBJ1-2, with a weak D call TRBD1 (5 bases). From germline, CDR1 is SGHNT and CDR2 YYREEE (reference sequence). Trimming removed 4 bases at V and 4 bases at J, with 23 bases between. The CDR3 totals 17 residues. This CDR3 is CASSPPPGRGSSYGYTF. CDR3 nucleotide sequence: TGTGCCAGCAGCCCCCCTCCGGGACGGGGATCCTCCTATGGCTACACCTTC.